This paragraph covers one TCR beta chain sequence. Its antigen remains unidentified. A single heparinised draw of about 120 mL on average was taken per donor. The data are from a study of beta chain features in type 1 diabetes. Regarding the study as a whole: It was among patients, rather than healthy donors, that naive, central memory and Treg TCRB repertoires appeared more similar. Among all four CD4+ subsets, Type 1 diabetes patients had TCRB CDR3s that were moderately but significantly shorter.

The CDR3 extends over 16 amino acids. J lost 3 bases, V lost 4 bases, and 11 bases had no gene match. CDR1 and CDR2 from the germline V gene are SQVTM and ANQGSEA. Expressed TCRB transcripts got sequenced, as all isolated RNA was reverse transcribed. Sequencing was performed with immunoSEQ multiplex PCR; in TCRdb, only in-frame clones are kept and a portion is missing. The table records 200,000 to 250,000 clones, over 65% of them present only once. The chain combines TRBV29-1 with TRBJ2-3; 9 bases map to TRBD1. The sample consisted of naive CD4+ T cells from blood. The origin of this receptor is a man aged 25-40 years in good health. The CDR3 sequence: CSVGPVTGGKTDTQYF. CDR3 DNA: TGCAGCGTTGGTCCCGTGACAGGGGGGAAAACAGATACGCAGTATTTT.